Sequencing of this T cell receptor (beta chain) was carried out in a study of cytomegalovirus exposure and HLA in healthy donors. The germline CDR1 and CDR2 sequences are KGHSH and LQKENI. J gave up 2 bases and V 3 bases, and 9 bases lay outside the gene matches. The CDR3 has 17 amino acids. Profiling relied on immunoSEQ multiplex PCR, and the TCRdb table lists in-frame clones only, not all of them. The profile covers around 150,000 clones, with nearly 90% appearing a single time and just over 4% taken by the ten largest. The TCR was taken from a man aged 18 to 35 in good health and CMV-seropositive. Source material: PBMCs. This chain links TRBV18 with TRBJ1-2, with 10 bases matching TRBD1. The CDR3 region is CASSPRTGGIENYGYTF. The CDR3 coding sequence is TGTGCCAGCTCACCTCGGACAGGGGGAATAGAAAACTATGGCTACACCTTC.